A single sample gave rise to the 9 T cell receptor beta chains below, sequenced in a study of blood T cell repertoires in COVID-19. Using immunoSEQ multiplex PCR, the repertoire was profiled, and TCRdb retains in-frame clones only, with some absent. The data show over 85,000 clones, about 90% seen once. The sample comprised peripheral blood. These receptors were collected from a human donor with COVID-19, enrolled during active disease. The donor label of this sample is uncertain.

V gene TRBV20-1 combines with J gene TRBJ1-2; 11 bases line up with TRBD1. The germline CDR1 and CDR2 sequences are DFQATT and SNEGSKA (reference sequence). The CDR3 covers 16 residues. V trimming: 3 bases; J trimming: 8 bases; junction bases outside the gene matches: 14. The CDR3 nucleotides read TGCAGTGCTAGTCAGGGGACAGGGGGAGGGGCTTTAGGCTACACCTTC. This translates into CSASQGTGGGALGYTF.

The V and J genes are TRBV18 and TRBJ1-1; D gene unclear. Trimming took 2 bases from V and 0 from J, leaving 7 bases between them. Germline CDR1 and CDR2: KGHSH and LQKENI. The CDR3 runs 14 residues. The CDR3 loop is CASSPSDMNTEAFF. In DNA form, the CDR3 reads TGTGCCAGCTCACCAAGTGACATGAACACTGAAGCTTTCTTT.

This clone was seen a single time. The CDR3 DNA reads as TGCGCCAGCAGTCAATCGAGGAAGGACTCCTACGAGCAGTACTTC. Its translation is CASSQSRKDSYEQYF. The V gene is TRBV23-1, the J gene TRBJ2-7; D is unresolved. TRBV23-1 is an ORF; its function is uncertain. V lost 0 bases and J lost 0, with 9 bases in between. The CDR3 runs to 15 residues.

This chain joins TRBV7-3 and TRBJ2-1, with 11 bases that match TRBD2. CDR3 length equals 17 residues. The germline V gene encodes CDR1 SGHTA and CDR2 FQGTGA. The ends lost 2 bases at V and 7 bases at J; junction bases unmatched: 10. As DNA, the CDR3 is TGTGCCAGCAGCTTATCGGCCTCTTTAGCGGGAGGGAATGAGCAGTTCTTC. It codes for CASSLSASLAGGNEQFF.

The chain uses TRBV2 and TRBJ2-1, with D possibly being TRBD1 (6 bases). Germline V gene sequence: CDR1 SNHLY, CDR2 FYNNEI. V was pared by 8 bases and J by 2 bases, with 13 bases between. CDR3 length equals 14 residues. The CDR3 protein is CASQIQGPYNEQFF. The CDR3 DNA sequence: TGTGCCAGCCAGATACAGGGTCCCTACAATGAGCAGTTCTTC.

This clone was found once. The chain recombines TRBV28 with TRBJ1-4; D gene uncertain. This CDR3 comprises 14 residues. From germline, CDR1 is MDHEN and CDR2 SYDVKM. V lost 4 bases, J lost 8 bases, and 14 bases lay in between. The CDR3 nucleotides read TGTGCCAGCAGTTCGGCCGGGAGGTGGGAAAAACTGTTTTTT. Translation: CASSSAGRWEKLFF. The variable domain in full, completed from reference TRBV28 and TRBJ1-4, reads DVKVTQSSRYLVKRTGEKVFLECVQDMDHENMFWYRQDPGLGLRLIYFSYDVKMKEKGDIPEGYSVSREKKERFSLILESASTNQTSMYLCASSSAGRWEKLFFGSGTQLSVL.

As DNA, the CDR3 is TGTGCCTGGAGTGACATCTACACTGAAGCTTTCTTT. Residues: CAWSDIYTEAFF. The V call is TRBV30, the J call TRBJ1-1; no clear D gene. Between the trimmed V and J ends, which lost 1 base and 3 bases, there was a span of 6 bases. CDR1 and CDR2 (germline): GTSNPN, SVGIG (reference sequence). The length of the CDR3 is 12 residues.

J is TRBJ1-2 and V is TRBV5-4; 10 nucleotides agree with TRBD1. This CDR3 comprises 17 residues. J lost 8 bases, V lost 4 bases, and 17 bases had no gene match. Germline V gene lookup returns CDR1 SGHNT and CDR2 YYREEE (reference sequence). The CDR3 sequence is CASSRAGTGASRGGYTF. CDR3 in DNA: TGTGCCAGCAGCCGGGCCGGGACAGGGGCGTCCCGGGGCGGCTACACCTTC.

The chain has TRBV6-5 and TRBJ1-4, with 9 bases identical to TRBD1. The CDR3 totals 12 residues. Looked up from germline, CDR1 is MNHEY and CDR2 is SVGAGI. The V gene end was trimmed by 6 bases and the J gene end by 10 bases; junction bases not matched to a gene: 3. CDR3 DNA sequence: TGTGCCAGCAGGACAGGGGGGACAAAACTGTTTTTT. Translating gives CASRTGGTKLFF.